The 9 T cell receptor beta chains in this list originate from one sample, sequenced in a study of T cell responses to AZD1222 COVID-19 vaccine. Generated by immunoSEQ multiplex PCR, the TCRdb table keeps only in-frame clones and is missing some. The profile shows 120,000 or so clones, approximately 85% of them singletons. Sequencing used peripheral blood, obtained on day 0 of AZD1222 vaccination. Every receptor here comes from an adult in good health.

The V call is TRBV5-1, the J call TRBJ1-6, with 9 bases identical to TRBD1. The CDR3 contains 17 residues. Germline CDR1 and CDR2: SGHRS and YFSETQ. J gave up 7 bases and V 3 bases, and 11 bases lay outside the gene matches. The CDR3 is CASSSGGTGNSNSPLHF. CDR3 in DNA: TGCGCCAGCAGCTCGGGAGGGACAGGGAATAGCAATTCACCCCTCCACTTT.

The V gene is TRBV19, the J gene TRBJ2-7; the D gene could be TRBD1 or TRBD2 (5 bases each). CDR1 is LNHDA and CDR2 is SQIVND in the germline V gene (reference sequence). V lost 3 bases and J 0 bases, leaving 12 bases between the germline ends. The CDR3 is 15 amino acids. As DNA, the CDR3 is TGTGCCAGTAGTATCCAGGGACCGCTCTCCTACGAGCAGTACTTC. It specifies CASSIQGPLSYEQYF.

CDR3 bases: TGTGCCAGCAGCGCCCGATGGCTGGCCTATGGCTACACCTTC. Translation gives CASSARWLAYGYTF. The chain joins TRBV9 to TRBJ1-2; no reliable D call. Germline-derived CDR1 and CDR2 are SGDLS and YYNGEE. This CDR3 spans 14 amino acids. The V end was cut by 3 bases, the J end by 4 bases, with 13 bases between. Complete variable domain (other parts from reference TRBV9 and TRBJ1-2): DSGVTQTPKHLITATGQRVTLRCSPRSGDLSVYWYQQSLDQGLQFLIQYYNGEERAKGNILERFSAQQFPDLHSELNLSSLELGDSALYFCASSARWLAYGYTFGSGTRLTVV.

This clone was seen a handful of times. The J gene is TRBJ1-3, the V gene TRBV10-3; possible D gene TRBD1, 5 bases. The length of the CDR3 is 16 residues. V shed 6 bases and J shed 0 bases, with 15 bases lying between them. Germline values: CDR1 ENHRY, CDR2 SYGVKD. In nucleotides, the CDR3 is TGTGCCATCAGCGGGGGGGGTATCGACTCTGGAAACACCATATATTTT. Residues: CAISGGGIDSGNTIYF.

The gene calls are TRBV5-8 and TRBJ1-5; 7 nucleotides agree with TRBD1. The CDR3 is 16 residues long. The ends lost 0 bases at V and 3 bases at J; junction bases unmatched: 6. CDR1 is SGHTS, CDR2 YDEGEE, per germline. CDR3 sequence reads: CASSLGWDRNNQPQHF. The CDR3 DNA reads as TGTGCCAGCAGCTTGGGTTGGGACAGAAACAATCAGCCCCAGCATTTT. Looking up the rest from reference TRBV5-8 and TRBJ1-5 gives the full variable domain: EAGVTQSPTHLIKTRGQQATLRCSPISGHTSVYWYQQALGLGLQFLLWYDEGEERNRGNFPPRFSGRQFPNYSSELNVNALELEDSALYLCASSLGWDRNNQPQHFGDGTRLSIL.

The chain joins TRBV7-2 to TRBJ1-2, with a possible D match to TRBD1 (5 bases). V shed 2 bases and J shed 3 bases, with 7 bases lying between them. CDR1 and CDR2 from the germline V gene are SGHTA and FQGNSA. CDR3 length: 13 residues. The CDR3 coding sequence is TGTGCCAGCAGCTTAAGAGGGGACTATGGCTACACCTTC. Encoded protein: CASSLRGDYGYTF.

This chain links TRBV2 with TRBJ1-4; D uncertain. The CDR3 is made up of 13 amino acids. Germline CDR1 reads SNHLY; CDR2 reads FYNNEI. Deletions cut 11 bases from V and 3 bases from J, with 13 bases between. The CDR3 DNA sequence: TGTGCCGGAAGAAGCGCAGCTAATGAAAAACTGTTTTTT. It encodes CAGRSAANEKLFF.

J is TRBJ1-2 and V is TRBV5-5; TRBD1 aligns across 9 bases. This CDR3 is built from 14 residues. J lost 5 bases, V lost 4 bases, and 6 bases had no gene match. CDR1 is SGHKS and CDR2 is YYEKEE in the germline V gene (reference sequence). CDR3 bases: TGTGCCAGCAGCGAGGACAGGGGAGGGTATGGCTACACCTTC. Amino acids: CASSEDRGGYGYTF.

This clone was seen a few times. V gene TRBV7-9 combines with J gene TRBJ1-4, with 11 nucleotides matching TRBD1. Germline V gene data show CDR1 as SEHNR and CDR2 as FQNEAQ (reference sequence). V shed 3 bases, J shed 0 bases, and the junction held 3 bases outside the gene matches. The CDR3 is made up of 17 amino acids. In nucleotides, the CDR3 is TGTGCCAGCAGCTTCCGGGACAGGGGGGCAACTAATGAAAAACTGTTTTTT. Translation gives CASSFRDRGATNEKLFF.